These T cell receptor beta chains were read from a single sample in a study of PD-L1 blockade in urothelial cancer. Sequenced by immunoSEQ multiplex PCR; TCRdb stores in-frame clones only, minus some. The profile covers 35,000 to 55,000 clones, with about four fifths appearing a single time and around 15% taken by the ten largest. The input for sequencing was PBMCs, taken around atezolizumab (anti-PD-L1) treatment. These receptors all stem from a man aged 55 to 69 with urothelial cancer. Each CDR3 is given with its conserved first and last residue. Fields, in order: V gene, J gene, CDR3 protein.

TRBV29-1	TRBJ1-1	CSVGKFRAEAFF
TRBV18	TRBJ2-1	CASSSTVYNEQFF
TRBV27	TRBJ2-3	CASRGTSPDTQYF
TRBV4-1	TRBJ2-1	CASSQDLEYNEQFF
TRBV2	TRBJ1-2	CASSDQGSYGYTF
TRBV7-9	TRBJ2-2	CASSLVQGQGVAGELFF
TRBV28	TRBJ2-7	CASSLNSGAGYEQYF
TRBV7-8	TRBJ2-7	CASSLTSAYEQYF
TRBV7-6	TRBJ2-7	CASSPTQGALLGEQYF
TRBV6-1	TRBJ1-5	CASSVRQGNQPQHF
TRBV6-5	TRBJ1-5	CASSYSSQAGLQPQHF
TRBV5-6	TRBJ2-7	CASSFQGVEQYF
TRBV19	TRBJ1-6	CASSSWSGGSLASPLHF
TRBV7-9	TRBJ1-3	CASSTDNSGNTIYF
TRBV2	TRBJ2-7	CASSERWDRGERRSYEQYF
TRBV7-2	TRBJ2-1	CASSLEGPTSPYNEQFF
TRBV28	TRBJ2-5	CASSQGGETQYF
TRBV2	TRBJ1-2	CASSPAGGGKGQGGPNYGYTF
TRBV2	TRBJ1-5	CASSDPTGLQPQHF
TRBV28	TRBJ1-3	CAISKGVGNTIYF
TRBV5-1	TRBJ1-1	CASSNGQGAFF
TRBV30	TRBJ1-3	CAWSRGGTGNTIYF